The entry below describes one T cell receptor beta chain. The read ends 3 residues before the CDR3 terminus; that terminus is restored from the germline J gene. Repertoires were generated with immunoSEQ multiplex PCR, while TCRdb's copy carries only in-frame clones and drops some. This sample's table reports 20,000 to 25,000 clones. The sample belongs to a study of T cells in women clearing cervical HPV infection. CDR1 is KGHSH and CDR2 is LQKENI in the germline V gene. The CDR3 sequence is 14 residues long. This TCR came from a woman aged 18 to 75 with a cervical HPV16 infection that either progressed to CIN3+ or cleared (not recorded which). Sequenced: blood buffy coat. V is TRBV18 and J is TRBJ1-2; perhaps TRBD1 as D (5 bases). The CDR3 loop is CASSPGLVRDTYTF. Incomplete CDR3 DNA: TGTGCCAGCTCACCGGGACTAGTGAGAGATACC.